The clone carrying this TCR beta chain was counted many times. The antigen is not known. The V and J ends lost 5 bases and 1 base respectively, with 11 bases between them. The germline V gene has CDR1 DFQATT and CDR2 SNEGSKA (reference sequence). The CDR3 sequence is 13 residues long. The investigators amplified TCR beta CDR3 regions from RNA transcripts. Primed by the HTBI set, a first-round RT-PCR was run on the TCR CDR3. TCRdb passed the multiplex PCR reads through MiXCR, listing each CDR3 protein once. The table lists approximately 530,000 distinct CDR3 sequences, 16% of them singletons, with 18% in the top ten. The record originates from a study of T cells in Graves' hyperthyroidism and ophthalmopathy. Findings of the study overall: Blood also carried most thyroid clonotypes expanded above 0.001.

The V and J genes are TRBV20-1 and TRBJ1-1, with no clear D. The receptor was derived from a woman aged 18 to 35 with Graves' hyperthyroidism. Specimen: blood. The CDR3 DNA follows: TGCAGTGCTCCCTCGTGGGGGAACACTGAAGCTTTCTTT. Translated: CSAPSWGNTEAFF.